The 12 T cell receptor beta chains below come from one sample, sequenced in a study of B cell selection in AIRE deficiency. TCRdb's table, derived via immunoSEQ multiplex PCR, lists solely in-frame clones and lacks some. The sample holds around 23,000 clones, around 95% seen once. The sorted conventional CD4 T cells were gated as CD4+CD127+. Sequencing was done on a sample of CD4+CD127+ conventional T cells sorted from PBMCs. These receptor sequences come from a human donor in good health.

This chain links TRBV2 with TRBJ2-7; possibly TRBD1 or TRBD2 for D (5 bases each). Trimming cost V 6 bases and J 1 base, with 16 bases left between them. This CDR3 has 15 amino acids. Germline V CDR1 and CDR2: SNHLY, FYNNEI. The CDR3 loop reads CASRTLSGRSYEQYF. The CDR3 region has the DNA TGTGCCAGCAGGACCCTCTCGGGGCGGTCCTACGAGCAGTACTTC. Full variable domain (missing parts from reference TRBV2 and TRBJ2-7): EPEVTQTPSHQVTQMGQEVILRCVPISNHLYFYWYRQILGQKVEFLVSFYNNEISEKSEIFDDQFSVERPDGSNFTLKIRSTKLEDSAMYFCASRTLSGRSYEQYFGPGTRLTVT.

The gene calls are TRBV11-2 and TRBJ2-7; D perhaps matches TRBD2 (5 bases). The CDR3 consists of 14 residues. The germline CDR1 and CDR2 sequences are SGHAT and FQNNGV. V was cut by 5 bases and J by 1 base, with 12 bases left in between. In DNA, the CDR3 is TGTGCCAGCAGCCCGGACTTTATTTCCTACGAGCAGTACTTC. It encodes CASSPDFISYEQYF.

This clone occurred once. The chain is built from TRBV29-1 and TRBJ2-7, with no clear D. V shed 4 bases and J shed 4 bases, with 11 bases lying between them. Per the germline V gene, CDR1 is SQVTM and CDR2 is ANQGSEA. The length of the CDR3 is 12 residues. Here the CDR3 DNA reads TGCAGCGTTGCCCACAGTAGGTACGAGCAGTACTTC. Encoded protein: CSVAHSRYEQYF.

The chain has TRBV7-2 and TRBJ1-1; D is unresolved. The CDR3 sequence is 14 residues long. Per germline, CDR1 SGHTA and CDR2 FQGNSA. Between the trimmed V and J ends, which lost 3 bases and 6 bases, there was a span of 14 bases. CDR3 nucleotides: TGTGCCAGCAGCTTTGATGGACGGAGTTCTGAAGCTTTCTTT. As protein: CASSFDGRSSEAFF.

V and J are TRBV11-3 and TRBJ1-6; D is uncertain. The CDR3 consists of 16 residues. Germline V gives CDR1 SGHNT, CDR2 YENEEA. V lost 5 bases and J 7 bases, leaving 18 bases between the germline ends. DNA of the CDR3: TGTGCCAGCAGCCCACTTTCGGGCGGAACGAATTCACCCCTCCACTTT. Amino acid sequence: CASSPLSGGTNSPLHF. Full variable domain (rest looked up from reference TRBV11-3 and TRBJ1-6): EAGVVQSPRYKIIEKKQPVAFWCNPISGHNTLYWYLQNLGQGPELLIRYENEEAVDDSQLPKDRFSAERLKGVDSTLKIQPAELGDSAVYLCASSPLSGGTNSPLHFGNGTRLTVT.

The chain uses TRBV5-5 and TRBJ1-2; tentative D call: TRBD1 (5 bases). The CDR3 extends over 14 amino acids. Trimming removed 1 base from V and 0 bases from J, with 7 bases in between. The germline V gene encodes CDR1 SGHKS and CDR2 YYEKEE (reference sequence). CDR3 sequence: CASSLRRANYGYTF. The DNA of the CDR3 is TGTGCCAGCAGCTTGCGCAGGGCTAACTATGGCTACACCTTC.

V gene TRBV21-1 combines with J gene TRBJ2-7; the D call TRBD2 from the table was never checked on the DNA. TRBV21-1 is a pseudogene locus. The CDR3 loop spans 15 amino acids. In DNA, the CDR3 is TGTGCCAGCAGCAAGCACGGGGGAGGCCCCTACGAGCAGTACTTC. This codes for CASSKHGGGPYEQYF.

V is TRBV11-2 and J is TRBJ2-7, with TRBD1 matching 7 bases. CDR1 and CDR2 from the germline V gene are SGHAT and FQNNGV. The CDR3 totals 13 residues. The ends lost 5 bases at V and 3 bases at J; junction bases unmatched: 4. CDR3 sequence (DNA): TGTGCCAGCAGCCAGGGACAGAACTACGAGCAGTACTTC. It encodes CASSQGQNYEQYF.

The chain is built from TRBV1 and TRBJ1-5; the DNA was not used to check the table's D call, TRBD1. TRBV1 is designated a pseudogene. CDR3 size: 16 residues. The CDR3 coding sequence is TGCACCAGCAGCCAAGATCACAGGGTTAGCAATCAGCCCCAGCATTTT. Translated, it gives CTSSQDHRVSNQPQHF.

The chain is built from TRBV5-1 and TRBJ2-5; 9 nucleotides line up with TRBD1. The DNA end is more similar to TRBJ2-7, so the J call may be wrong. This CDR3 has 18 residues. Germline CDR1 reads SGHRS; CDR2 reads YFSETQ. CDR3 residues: CASSKIPGQGISSYEQYF. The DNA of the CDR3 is TGCGCCAGCAGCAAAATACCGGGACAGGGAATAAGCTCCTACGAGCAGTACTTC.

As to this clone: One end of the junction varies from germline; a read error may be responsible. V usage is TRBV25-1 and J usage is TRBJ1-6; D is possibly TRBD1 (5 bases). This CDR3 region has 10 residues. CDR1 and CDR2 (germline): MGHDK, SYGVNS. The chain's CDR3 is CASSYRYWCF. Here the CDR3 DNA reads TGTGCCAGCAGTTACAGGTATTGGTGTTTC. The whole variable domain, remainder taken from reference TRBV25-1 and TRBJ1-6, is EADIYQTPRYLVIGTGKKITLECSQTMGHDKMYWYQQDPGMELHLIHYSYGVNSTEKGDLSSESTVSRIRTEHFPLTLESARPSHTSQYLCASSYRYWCFGNGTRLTVT.

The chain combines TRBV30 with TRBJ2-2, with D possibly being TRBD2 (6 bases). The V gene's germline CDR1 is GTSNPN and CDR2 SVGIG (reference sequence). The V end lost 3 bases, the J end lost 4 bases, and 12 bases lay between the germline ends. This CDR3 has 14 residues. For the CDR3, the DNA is TGTGCCTGGAGGCATACCGGGAGCACCGGGGAGCTGTTTTTT. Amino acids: CAWRHTGSTGELFF.